This T cell receptor beta chain was sequenced for a study of T-cell memory formation after mild COVID-19. As for the study in general: TCR clusters were mostly donor specific. Regarding the study as a whole: Mainly in CM and EM were contracting CD4+ clones; CD8+ were in EMRA.

TCRdb redid the calling of the 5' RACE reads with MiXCR, one entry per CDR3 protein. The table shows 190,000 or so distinct CDR3 sequences, with about a fifth occurring only once. In this sample, this clonotype turned up a few times. Antigen specificity is unknown. Germline V gene sequence: CDR1 SNHLY, CDR2 FYNNEI. CDR3 length equals 14 residues. V lost 3 bases, J lost 5 bases, and 14 bases lay in between. The chain has TRBV2 and TRBJ2-7; D is possibly TRBD2 (5 bases). This sequence originates from an adult woman who had mild COVID-19 (a few samples of this study predate the infection). Cell type and time point are not known. The sequencing sample was made of PBMCs or a T cell subset sorted from them (not recorded which). Here the CDR3 DNA reads TGTGCCAGCAGTGATAGAGGGTCACAGCACGAGCAGTACTTC. It yields the protein CASSDRGSQHEQYF.